This T cell receptor (beta chain) was documented in a study of blood T cells in healthy people across ages. Study background: About one barcoded beta molecule per two T cells was captured by template switching.

A J-beta primer mix and a sample-barcoded 5' primer were used in a second PCR of roughly 6 to 11 cycles. Carrying 12 random nucleotides, a template-switch adaptor labeled each individual cDNA molecule. At least 2.5 million CDR3-containing paired-end reads were obtained per sample. TCRdb called the 5' RACE reads again in MiXCR, with one record for every CDR3 protein. Counted here are hundreds of thousands of distinct CDR3 sequences, approximately 30% occurring once; the ten biggest clones make up 15% to 19%. Findings and caveats of the study: Total diversity from one million sequenced T cells was likely underestimated.

This clonotype was observed a few times. No antigen is known for it. Sequenced sample: blood. The TCR sequence derives from a woman aged 80 or older in good health.

The DNA for the CDR3 is TGTGCCAGCAGTTCGGGACGGAGTCACCAGGAAAAACTGTTTTTT. It specifies CASSSGRSHQEKLFF. J is TRBJ1-4 and V is TRBV6-2 or TRBV6-3; possibly TRBD1 for D (5 bases). V lost 4 bases and J lost 8, with 17 bases in between. The CDR3 consists of 15 residues. Germline V gives CDR1 MNHEY, CDR2 SVGEGT.